This TCR beta chain appears in the sequencing data of a study of blood T cells in healthy people across ages. Study results and caveats: Investigators treated diversity estimates from one million T cells as underestimates. The lack of PBMC sorting stopped any conclusive naive versus antigen-experienced comparison.

Trimming took 6 bases from V and 4 from J, leaving 7 bases between them. Germline CDR1 and CDR2: SGDLS and YYNGEE. CDR3 length: 11 amino acids. Around 9.5 milliliters of peripheral blood were drawn from each donor. Remarks on this clonotype: Its antigen remains unidentified.

Next came a second PCR, run for roughly 6 to 11 cycles, which used a sample-barcoded 5' primer along with a J-beta primer mix. With 12 random nucleotides, a template-switch adaptor tagged each individual cDNA molecule. TCRdb reprocessed the 5' RACE reads via MiXCR and lists one record per CDR3 protein. Here the sample spans 2 million or so distinct CDR3 sequences, roughly 52% being singletons. The chain uses TRBV9 and TRBJ1-2; D unclear. Material for sequencing was blood. The sequence came from a woman in her 40s in good health. The CDR3 reads CASTSTYGYTF. CDR3 coding DNA: TGTGCCAGCACTAGTACCTATGGCTACACCTTC.